Here is one T cell receptor beta chain with its context. Its antigen is currently unknown. The method was immunoSEQ multiplex PCR; TCRdb's version includes in-frame clones alone and lacks a portion of them. The repertoire consists of approximately 22,000 clones, with approximately 87% occurring once and the leading ten covering around 40%. The V end lost 3 bases, the J end lost 7 bases, and 10 bases lay between the germline ends. The CDR3 totals 13 residues. CDR1 is SGHTA and CDR2 is FQGNSA in the germline V gene. This entry comes from a study of OX40 agonist ivuxolimab in advanced cancers. Overall study context: The dose-escalation cohort was roughly 84% male, with a mean age of approximately 61 years, ranging roughly 23 to 85. Study observations and caveats: With doses of 0.1-3.0 mg/kg, partial responders showed among the lowest clonal expansion. Fewer expanded clones were found on average in CD4+ than in CD8+ T cells.

V is TRBV7-2 and J is TRBJ2-4; unclear D gene. This clonotype originated in an adult with an advanced solid tumor such as melanoma, head and neck, liver or kidney cancer. Sequenced material: CD4+ or CD8+ T cells sorted from blood, taken in a trial of the OX40 agonist ivuxolimab. The CDR3 is CASSFFLNNIQYF. The CDR3 DNA sequence: TGTGCCAGCAGCTTTTTCCTGAACAACATTCAGTACTTC.